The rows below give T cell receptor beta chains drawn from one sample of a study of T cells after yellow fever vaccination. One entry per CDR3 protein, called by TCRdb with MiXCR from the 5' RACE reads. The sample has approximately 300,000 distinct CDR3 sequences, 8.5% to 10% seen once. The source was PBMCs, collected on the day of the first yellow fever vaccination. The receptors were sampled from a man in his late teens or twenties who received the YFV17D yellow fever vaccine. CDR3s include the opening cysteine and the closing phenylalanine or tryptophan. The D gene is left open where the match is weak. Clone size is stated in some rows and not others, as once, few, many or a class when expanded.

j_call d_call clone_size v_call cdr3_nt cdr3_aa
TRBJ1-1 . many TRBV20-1 TGCAGTGCTCCTAGGGCTACAAAGACTGAAGCTTTCTTT CSAPRATKTEAFF
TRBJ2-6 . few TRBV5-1 TGCGCCAGCAACGACGGGAACGCTGGGGCCAACGTCCTGACTTTC CASNDGNAGANVLTF
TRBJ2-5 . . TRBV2 TGTGCCAGCAGTGACTTGAGGGGGTACCAAGAGACCCAGTACTTC CASSDLRGYQETQYF
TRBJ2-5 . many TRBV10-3 TGTGCCATCAGCGAGGGGGAGGTTCGAGAGACCCAGTACTTC CAISEGEVRETQYF
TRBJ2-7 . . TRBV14 TGTGCCAGCAGCCAAGATAGTTACAGCTCCTACGAGCAGTACTTC CASSQDSYSSYEQYF
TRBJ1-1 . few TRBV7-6 TGTGCCAGCAGTCAGCCTCCTGGTTTTGCGACTGAAGCTTTCTTT CASSQPPGFATEAFF
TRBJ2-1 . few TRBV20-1 TGCAGTGCTATTCCCGGGACTTACTCCTACAATGAGCAGTTCTTC CSAIPGTYSYNEQFF
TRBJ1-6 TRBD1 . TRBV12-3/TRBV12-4 TGTGCCAGCACGCAGGGGGGCCATAATTCACCCCTCCACTTT CASTQGGHNSPLHF
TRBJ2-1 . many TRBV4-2 TGTGCCAGCAGCCAAGTTTCTAGCTCCGTTGAGCAGTTCTTC CASSQVSSSVEQFF
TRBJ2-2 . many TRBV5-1 TGCGCCAGCAGCATGAACACCGGGGAGCTGTTTTTT CASSMNTGELFF
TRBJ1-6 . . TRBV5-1 TGCGCCAGCAGCTTGGAAGGACGGTATAATTCACCCCTCCACTTT CASSLEGRYNSPLHF
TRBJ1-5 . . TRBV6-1 TGTGCCAGCAAACAGGGTAATAAGCCCCAGCATTTT CASKQGNKPQHF
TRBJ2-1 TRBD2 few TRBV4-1 TGCGCCAGCAGCCACGGGACTAGCGGGCGATACAATGAGCAGTTCTTC CASSHGTSGRYNEQFF
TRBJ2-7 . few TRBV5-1 TGCGCCAGCAGCTACCAAAGCCCGACAGCCCAGTACTTC CASSYQSPTAQYF
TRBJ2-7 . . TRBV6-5 TGTGCCAGCAGTTACCCGGGGAAAAGCTCCTACGAGCAGTACTTC CASSYPGKSSYEQYF
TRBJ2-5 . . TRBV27 TGTGCCAGCAGCCACAGAGGGTTCCAAGAGACCCAGTACTTC CASSHRGFQETQYF
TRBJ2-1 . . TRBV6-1 TGTGCCAGCAGTCCCCAACAGGGTCACCCCTACAATGAGCAGTTCTTC CASSPQQGHPYNEQFF
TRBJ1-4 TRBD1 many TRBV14 TGTGCCAGCAGCCTCCGGGACAGACAACAAAAACTGTTTTTT CASSLRDRQQKLFF
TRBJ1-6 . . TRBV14 TGTGCCAGCAGCCAACAGAACTATAATTCACCCCTCCACTTT CASSQQNYNSPLHF
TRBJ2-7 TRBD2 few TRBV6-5 TGTGCCAGCAGTTACCCTTATCCCCAGCGGGGGTTCTACGAGCAGTACTTC CASSYPYPQRGFYEQYF
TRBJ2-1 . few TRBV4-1 TGCGCCAGCAGCCGGGGAGAGTTACAGGGACGGAACAGGAATGAGCAGTTCTTC CASSRGELQGRNRNEQFF
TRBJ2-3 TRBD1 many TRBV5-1 TGCGCCAGCAGTCCTGGACAGGGGGCGTTGGATACGCAGTATTTT CASSPGQGALDTQYF
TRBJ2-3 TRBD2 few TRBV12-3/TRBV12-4 TGTGCCAGCAGCCGTTGGGCGGGGGGGCAAAGCACAGATACGCAGTATTTT CASSRWAGGQSTDTQYF
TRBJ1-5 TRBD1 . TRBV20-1 TGCAGTGCTAGAGGCGACCGGGGACAGGCTCTTTATAGCAATCAGCCCCAGCATTTT CSARGDRGQALYSNQPQHF
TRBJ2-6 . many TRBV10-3 TGTGCCATCTCCCCCTTCCGGGAAGAGGGGACAAACTCTGGGGCCAACGTCCTGACTTTC CAISPFREEGTNSGANVLTF
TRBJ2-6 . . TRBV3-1 TGTGCCAGCAGCCAAGGCGTGGCCTCTGGGGCCAACGTCCTGACTTTC CASSQGVASGANVLTF
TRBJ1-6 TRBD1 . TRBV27 TGTGCCAGCAGTTTATTAGCGCAGGGGGATTCACCCCTCCACTTT CASSLLAQGDSPLHF
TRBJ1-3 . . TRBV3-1 TGTGCCAGCGGGACTGAGGGCTCCGGAAACACCATATATTTT CASGTEGSGNTIYF
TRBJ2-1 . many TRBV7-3 TGTGCCAGCAGCTCTCAGGGTGTATCCTACAATGAGCAGTTCTTC CASSSQGVSYNEQFF
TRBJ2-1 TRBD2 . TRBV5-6 TGTGCCAGCAGCTTGGGGCCCGGGACTAGCAGTGAGCAGTTCTTC CASSLGPGTSSEQFF
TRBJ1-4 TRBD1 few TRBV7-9 TGTGCCAGCAAAGGGACAGCGGATGAAAAACTGTTTTTT CASKGTADEKLFF
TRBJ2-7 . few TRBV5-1 TGCGCCAGCAGCTTACTCGGGGGTCTCCTCTACGAGCAGTACTTC CASSLLGGLLYEQYF
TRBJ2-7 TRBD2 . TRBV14 TGTGCCAGCAGCCAAGTGGGGGGGAGCTCCTACGAGCAGTACTTC CASSQVGGSSYEQYF
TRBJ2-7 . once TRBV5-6 TGTGCCAACCCTCGGGCGACAGCCTACGAGCAGTACTTC CANPRATAYEQYF
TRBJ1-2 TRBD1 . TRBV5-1 TGCGCCAGCAGCTCGGGACAGGGGGCTAACTATGGCTACACCTTC CASSSGQGANYGYTF
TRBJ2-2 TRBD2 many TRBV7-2 TGTGCCAGCAGCTTAATGACTAGCGACACCGGGGAGCTGTTTTTT CASSLMTSDTGELFF
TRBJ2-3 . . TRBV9 TGTGCCAGCAGCGACGGGACCCTCAACACAGATACGCAGTATTTT CASSDGTLNTDTQYF
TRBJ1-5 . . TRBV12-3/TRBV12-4 TGTGCCAGCAGCCCGTTCGGCATCGGGCAGCCCCAGCATTTT CASSPFGIGQPQHF
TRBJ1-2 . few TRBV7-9 TGTGCCAGCAGCCGTTGGGTGGGCTCGTGGGGCTACACCTTC CASSRWVGSWGYTF
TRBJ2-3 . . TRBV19 TGTGCCAGTAGTAAAATACACGGGGGAACTAGCACAGATACGCAGTATTTT CASSKIHGGTSTDTQYF
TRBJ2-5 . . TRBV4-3 TGCGCCAGCAGCCAAGATCCGGACGGGGGACAAGAGACCCAGTACTTC CASSQDPDGGQETQYF
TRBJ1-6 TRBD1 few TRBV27 TGTGCCACCGCCACCCAGGGGGGTTCACCCCTCCACTTT CATATQGGSPLHF
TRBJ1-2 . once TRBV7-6 TGTGCCAGCAGCTTAGAAAGTGCAGGGCTCTATGGCTACACCTTC CASSLESAGLYGYTF
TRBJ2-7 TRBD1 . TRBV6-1 TGTGCCAGCCTCAGGGGGCGCCGGGAGCAGTACTTC CASLRGRREQYF
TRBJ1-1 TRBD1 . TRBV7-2 TGTGCCAGCTCCAGGGGGGGCGCGGACACTGAAGCTTTCTTT CASSRGGADTEAFF
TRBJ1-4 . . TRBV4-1 TGCGCCAGCAGCAACAGGGCAACTAATGAAAAACTGTTTTTT CASSNRATNEKLFF
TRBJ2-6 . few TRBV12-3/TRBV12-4 TGTGCCAGCAGACCCCGTACAGTTAGCTCTGGGGCCAACGTCCTGACTTTC CASRPRTVSSGANVLTF
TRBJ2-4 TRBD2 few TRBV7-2 TGTGCCAGCAGACCTCGACTAGCGGGGAAAAACATTCAGTACTTC CASRPRLAGKNIQYF
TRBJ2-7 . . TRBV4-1 TGCGCCAGCAGCCAAGTAGCGGTTAGCTCCTACGAGCAGTACTTC CASSQVAVSSYEQYF
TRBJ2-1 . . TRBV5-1 TGCGCCAGCAGCTTGGGGGATCGAGGAGGGGTATACAATGAGCAGTTCTTC CASSLGDRGGVYNEQFF
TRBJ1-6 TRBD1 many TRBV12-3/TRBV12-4 TGTGCCAGCAGCGGACAGGGGGCAAGTACACCCCTCCACTTT CASSGQGASTPLHF
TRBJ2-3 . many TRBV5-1 TGCGCCAGCAGCTTGGTTAGTTTCGCAGATACGCAGTATTTT CASSLVSFADTQYF
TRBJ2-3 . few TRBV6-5 TGTGCCAGCAGTTACTCTAATTTCGGGGGGCCACGCACAGATACGCAGTATTTT CASSYSNFGGPRTDTQYF
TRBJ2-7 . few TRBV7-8 TGTGCCAGCAGCTTTGCGGGGAACCACGAGCAGTACTTC CASSFAGNHEQYF